The 22 T cell receptor beta chains in this list originate from one sample, sequenced in a study of T cell repertoires in cytomegalovirus infection. Each CDR3 protein gets one entry after TCRdb re-called the reads with MiXCR. The top ten clones hold approximately 60% of a sample with 230,000 or so distinct CDR3 sequences, around 35% of them seen once. Which antigens these TCRs recognize remains unknown. This specimen consisted of CD8+ T cells from cultured PBMCs, obtained from culture after CMV antigen stimulation. The receptors shown here come from a human donor in good health (CMV status not recorded). Some clones in this sample may be carry-over from other donors' samples.

This sequence joins TRBV9 and TRBJ2-7; D may be TRBD2 (6 bases). The CDR3 contains 14 residues. The V gene's germline CDR1 is SGDLS and CDR2 YYNGEE. Between the trimmed V and J ends, which lost 4 bases and 1 base, there was a span of 12 bases. Written as DNA, the CDR3 is TGTGCCAGCAGCCCCGAGCGGGTGTCCTACGAGCAGTACTTC. Translation gives CASSPERVSYEQYF.

CDR3 sequence reads: CASSYSGENSPLHF. The CDR3 coding sequence is TGTGCCAGCAGTTACTCAGGAGAGAATTCACCCCTCCACTTT. The genes are TRBV6-5 and TRBJ1-6; no reliable D call. This CDR3 has 14 amino acids. The germline CDR1 and CDR2 sequences are MNHEY and SVGAGI. The ends were cut back, 0 bases at V and 7 bases at J, with 7 bases in the middle.

The rearrangement joins TRBV11-2 to TRBJ1-1; maybe TRBD1 (5 bases). The germline CDR1 and CDR2 sequences are SGHAT and FQNNGV. The germline V and J ends were trimmed by 2 bases and 4 bases, with 14 bases remaining between them. The CDR3 has 15 residues. The CDR3 nucleotides read TGTGCCAGCAGCTTAATGGGGGGGTGGGCCACTGAAGCTTTCTTT. Amino acid sequence: CASSLMGGWATEAFF.

This clonotype was seen a few times. The rearrangement joins TRBV2 to TRBJ1-6, with D unclear. The CDR3 sequence is 14 residues long. The germline CDR1 and CDR2 sequences are SNHLY and FYNNEI. The V end lost 6 bases, the J end lost 8 bases, and 14 bases lay between the germline ends. CDR3 in DNA: TGTGCCAGCAGCGCATTTGACGGACATTCACCCCTCCACTTT. This translates into CASSAFDGHSPLHF.

The V gene is TRBV12-3 or TRBV12-4, the J gene TRBJ2-1; 10 bases are shared with TRBD2. CDR3 length: 15 residues. The V and J ends lost 5 bases and 8 bases, in that order; junction bases with no gene match: 9. The CDR3 sequence is CASSTSGRAGDEQFF. CDR3 nucleotide sequence: TGTGCCAGCAGTACCAGCGGGAGGGCCGGGGATGAGCAGTTCTTC.

V gene TRBV29-1 combines with J gene TRBJ1-3; D call uncertain. Looked up from germline, CDR1 is SQVTM and CDR2 is ANQGSEA. V was pared by 3 bases and J by 4 bases, with 10 bases between. The CDR3 consists of 13 residues. CDR3 coding DNA: TGCAGCGTTGATTCGGGCTCCGGAAACACCATATATTTT. Protein: CSVDSGSGNTIYF. Based on the CDR3 plus reference TRBV29-1 and TRBJ1-3, the full variable domain is SAVISQKPSRDICQRGTSLTIQCQVDSQVTMMFWYRQQPGQSLTLIATANQGSEATYESGFVIDKFPISRPNLTFSTLTVSNMSPEDSSIYLCSVDSGSGNTIYFGEGSWLTVV.

This chain joins TRBV28 and TRBJ1-1; 12 bases agree with TRBD1. The V and J ends lost 3 bases and 3 bases, in that order; junction bases with no gene match: 8. CDR1 and CDR2 from the germline V gene are MDHEN and SYDVKM. The CDR3 is 17 residues long. CDR3 sequence: CASSFPGTGGSDTEAFF. CDR3 nucleotides: TGTGCCAGCAGTTTCCCCGGGACAGGGGGCTCGGACACTGAAGCTTTCTTT.

The chain uses TRBV5-4 and TRBJ2-5; D uncertain. There are 15 residues in the CDR3. Germline CDR1 is SGHNT and CDR2 is YYREEE (reference sequence). The V gene lost 1 base and the J gene lost 2 bases, with 12 bases spanning the gap. CDR3 residues: CASSLIARKQETQYF. The CDR3, as DNA: TGTGCCAGCAGCTTGATCGCAAGAAAGCAAGAGACCCAGTACTTC.

This clonotype was seen a few times. The J gene is TRBJ1-1, the V gene TRBV7-2; 11 bases are a match to TRBD1. From germline, CDR1 is SGHTA and CDR2 FQGNSA. The CDR3 totals 16 residues. V shed 5 bases, J shed 7 bases, and the junction held 12 bases outside the gene matches. The CDR3 DNA reads TGTGCCAGCAGCCCCAGGACAGGGGGCGCAAGGGGTGAAGCTTTCTTT. This sequence encodes CASSPRTGGARGEAFF.

The CDR3 region has the DNA TGCAGTGCTAGAGATATAGTGACTCAGATAAAAGAGACCCAGTACTTC. Encoded protein: CSARDIVTQIKETQYF. The rearrangement uses TRBV20-1 and TRBJ2-5; no firm D call. Trimming shortened V by 0 bases and J by 3 bases, and 17 bases separated the two germline ends. Germline V lookup: CDR1 DFQATT, CDR2 SNEGSKA (reference sequence). This CDR3 is built from 16 residues.

The count of this clonotype is one. CDR3 protein: CASNWGGNNQPQHF. The DNA for the CDR3 is TGTGCCAGCAACTGGGGGGGGAATAATCAGCCCCAGCATTTT. This chain uses TRBV12-3 or TRBV12-4 with TRBJ1-5; perhaps TRBD1 as D (5 bases). The CDR3 is 14 residues long. The V end was cut by 7 bases, the J end by 4 bases, with 14 bases between.

The chain combines TRBV12-3 or TRBV12-4 with TRBJ1-5; D is uncertain. The CDR3 extends over 15 amino acids. V was trimmed by 7 bases and J by 3 bases, leaving 16 bases between them. The CDR3 region has the DNA TGTGCCAGCACCCAGAGTGGGAACTACAATCAGCCCCAGCATTTT. It yields the protein CASTQSGNYNQPQHF.

The J gene is TRBJ1-2, the V gene TRBV27, with TRBD1 as a possible D gene (5 bases). Germline CDR1 is MNHEY and CDR2 is SMNVEV (reference sequence). V shed 8 bases and J shed 10 bases, with 17 bases lying between them. The CDR3 consists of 12 residues. CDR3 residues: CASGGERRVYTF. As DNA, the CDR3 is TGTGCCAGCGGGGGGGAACGGAGAGTCTACACCTTC.

A few counts support this clonotype. The genes are TRBV14 and TRBJ1-3; 10 bases agree with TRBD1. Trimming took 3 bases from V and 2 from J; bases not matched to a gene: 4. This CDR3 comprises 16 residues. CDR1 is SGHDN, CDR2 FVKESK, per germline. CDR3 bases: TGTGCCAGCAGCCACCGGGACAGGGGAGCTGGAAACACCATATATTTT. Its translation is CASSHRDRGAGNTIYF.

V gene TRBV2 combines with J gene TRBJ1-2; weak D call: TRBD1 (5 bases). The CDR3 spans 9 residues. The germline V gene encodes CDR1 SNHLY and CDR2 FYNNEI. Trimming left V 11 bases short and J 8 bases short, with 9 bases between. The CDR3 region has the DNA TGTGCCGGGGGGGGAGGCTACACCTTC. Protein: CAGGGGYTF.

This rearrangement joins TRBV28 to TRBJ1-2; 8 nucleotides line up with TRBD1. V lost 7 bases, J lost 3 bases, and 7 bases stayed unmatched. The CDR3 sequence is 14 residues long. Germline CDR1 is MDHEN and CDR2 is SYDVKM. The CDR3 is CASNIRGQYYGYTF. CDR3 nucleotide sequence: TGTGCCAGCAACATCAGGGGGCAGTACTATGGCTACACCTTC.

The table lists this clonotype with many counts. The chain couples TRBV13 to TRBJ2-3; 13 bases are shared with TRBD2. V dropped 5 bases and J dropped 2; count of bases not matched to a gene: 4. Germline CDR1 PRHDT, CDR2 FYEKMQ (reference sequence). The CDR3 spans 16 residues. CDR3 sequence reads: CASSQTSGGSTDTQYF. In DNA form, the CDR3 reads TGTGCCAGCAGCCAGACTAGCGGGGGGTCCACAGATACGCAGTATTTT.

This sequence joins TRBV7-2 and TRBJ2-3; D possibly uses TRBD1 or TRBD2 (6 bases each). V shed 1 base and J shed 13 bases, with 12 bases lying between them. There are 12 residues in the CDR3. Per the germline V gene, CDR1 is SGHTA and CDR2 is FQGNSA. The CDR3 protein is CASSLDREVEYF. In DNA, the CDR3 is TGTGCCAGCAGCTTAGACAGGGAGGTTGAGTATTTT.

This clonotype occurred a few times. The rearrangement links TRBV28 to TRBJ1-2; a possible D gene is TRBD1 (5 bases). With 9 bases removed from V and 8 bases from J, the gap between germline ends came to 19 bases. Germline-derived CDR1 and CDR2 are MDHEN and SYDVKM. CDR3 length: 13 residues. This CDR3 is CASRFAWDEGYTF. Here the CDR3 DNA reads TGTGCCAGTAGGTTCGCCTGGGACGAAGGCTACACCTTC.

There are a few counts of this clonotype. This chain connects TRBV7-2 to TRBJ2-4; D assignment may be TRBD1 or TRBD2 (5 bases each). The germline V and J ends were trimmed by 6 bases and 8 bases, with 14 bases remaining between them. There are 13 residues in the CDR3. Germline V lookup: CDR1 SGHTA, CDR2 FQGNSA. CDR3 region: CASSGTYRDIQYF. In nucleotides, the CDR3 is TGTGCCAGCAGTGGGACCTATAGGGACATTCAGTACTTC.

The V and J genes are TRBV11-2 and TRBJ1-2, with unresolved D. Deletions cut 1 base from V and 8 bases from J, with 8 bases between. Germline loops: CDR1 SGHAT, CDR2 FQNNGV. This CDR3 is 12 amino acids long. The CDR3 nucleotides are TGTGCCAGCAGCTTAGGTCCCGAAGGCTACACCTTC. Residues: CASSLGPEGYTF. The whole variable domain, remainder taken from reference TRBV11-2 and TRBJ1-2, is EAGVAQSPRYKIIEKRQSVAFWCNPISGHATLYWYQQILGQGPKLLIQFQNNGVVDDSQLPKDRFSAERLKGVDSTLKIQPAKLEDSAVYLCASSLGPEGYTFGSGTRLTVV.

The chain uses TRBV4-1 and TRBJ1-2; 7 bases fit TRBD1. Looked up from germline, CDR1 is MGHRA and CDR2 is YSYEKL. This CDR3 contains 15 residues. V lost 0 bases and J lost 4; bases outside the gene matches: 5. In DNA form, the CDR3 reads TGCGCCAGCAGCCAAGAAGGGGACAGTTTCTATGGCTACACCTTC. It specifies CASSQEGDSFYGYTF.